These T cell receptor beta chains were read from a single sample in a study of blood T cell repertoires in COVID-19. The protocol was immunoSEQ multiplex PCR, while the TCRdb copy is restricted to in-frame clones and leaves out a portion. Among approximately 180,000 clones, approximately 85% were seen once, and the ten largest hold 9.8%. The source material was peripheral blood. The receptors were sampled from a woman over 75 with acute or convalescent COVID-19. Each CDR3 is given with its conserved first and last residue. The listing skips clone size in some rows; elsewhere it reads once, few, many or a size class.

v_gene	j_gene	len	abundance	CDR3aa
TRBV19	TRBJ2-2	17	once	CASRPGLAGGYTGELFF
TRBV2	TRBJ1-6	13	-	CASNGQGRSPLHF
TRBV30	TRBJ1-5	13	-	CAWDVGGSQPQHF
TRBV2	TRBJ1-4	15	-	CASSFIGTGSEKLFF
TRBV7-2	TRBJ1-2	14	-	CAGFGPGANYGYTF
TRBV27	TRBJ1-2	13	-	CASSTGTEYGYTF
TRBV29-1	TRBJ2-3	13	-	CSGGGGSTDTQYF
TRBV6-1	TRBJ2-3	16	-	CASSGVAGEMADTQYF
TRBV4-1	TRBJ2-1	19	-	CASSQDRPRLAGGPKEQFF
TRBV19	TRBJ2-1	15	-	CASSMSGSFDNEQFF
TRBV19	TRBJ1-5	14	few	CASSITGGNQPQHF
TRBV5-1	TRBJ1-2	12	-	CASTDPGGPPVF
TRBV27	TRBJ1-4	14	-	CASSKGDRVLKLFF
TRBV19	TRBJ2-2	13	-	CASATQGPGELFF
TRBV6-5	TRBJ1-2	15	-	CASRAPGTGGVGYTF
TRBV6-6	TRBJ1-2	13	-	CASSRSEGYGYTF
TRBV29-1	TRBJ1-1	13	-	CSVRRGLDTEAFF
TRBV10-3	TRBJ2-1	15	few	CAISDYRGSYNEQFF
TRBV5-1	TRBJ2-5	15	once	CASSAGQAVTETQYF
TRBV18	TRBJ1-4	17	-	CASSPWATQGSNEKLFF
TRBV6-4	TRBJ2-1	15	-	CASSDDLAGVREQFF
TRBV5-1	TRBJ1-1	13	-	CASSPQGNTEAFF
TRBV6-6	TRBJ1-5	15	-	CASSSGQVSNQPQHF
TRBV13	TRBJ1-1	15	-	CASSPLTGKNTEAFF
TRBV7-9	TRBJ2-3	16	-	CASSSRRGGLTDTQYF
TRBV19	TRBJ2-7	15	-	CASSTIITRDSEQYF
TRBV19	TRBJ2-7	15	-	CASSIGDRVSYEQYF
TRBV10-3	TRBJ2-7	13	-	CAIGGTGKGEQYF
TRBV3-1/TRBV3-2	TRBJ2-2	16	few	CASSRGLAGPTGELFF
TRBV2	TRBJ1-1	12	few	CASSEALTEAFF
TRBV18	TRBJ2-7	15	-	CASSPPGTGTKEQYF
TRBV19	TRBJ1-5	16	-	CASSIVPGDSNQPQHF
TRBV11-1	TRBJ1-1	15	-	CASSRAGRVNTEAFF
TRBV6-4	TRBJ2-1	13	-	CASSDELYNEQFF
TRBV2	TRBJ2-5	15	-	CASSAETGLPETQYF
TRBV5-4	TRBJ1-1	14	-	CASSFAAMNTEAFF
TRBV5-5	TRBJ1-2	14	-	CASSFAGDDYGYTF
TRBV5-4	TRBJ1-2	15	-	CASSLAGQGWYGYTF
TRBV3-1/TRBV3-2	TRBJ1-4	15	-	CASSQQWRTNEKLFF
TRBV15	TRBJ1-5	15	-	CATSPRDRLGQPQHF
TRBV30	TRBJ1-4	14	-	CAWTTGGANEKLFF
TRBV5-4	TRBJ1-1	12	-	CASSPQGTEAFF
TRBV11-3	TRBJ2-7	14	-	CASSFRGQGFEQYF
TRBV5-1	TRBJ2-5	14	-	CASSLASNSETQYF
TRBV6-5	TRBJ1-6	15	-	CASRRQGSYNSPLHF
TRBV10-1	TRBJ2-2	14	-	CASRDPGGTGELFF
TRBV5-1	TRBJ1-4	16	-	CASSPGLDRVVEKLFF
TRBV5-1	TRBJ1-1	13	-	CASSLDSILEAFF
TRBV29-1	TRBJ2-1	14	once	CSAVGTSNYNEQFF
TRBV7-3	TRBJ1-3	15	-	CASSSGTGNGNTIYF
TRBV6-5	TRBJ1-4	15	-	CASRSTGATNEKLFF
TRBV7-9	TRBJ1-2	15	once	CASSPQGQGNYGYTF
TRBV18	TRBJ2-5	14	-	CASSAAGSPETQYF
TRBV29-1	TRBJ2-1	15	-	CSVDNLGLRGNEQFF
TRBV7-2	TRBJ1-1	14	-	CASSFGLLNTEAFF
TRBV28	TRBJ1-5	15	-	CASSRGQVSNQPQHF
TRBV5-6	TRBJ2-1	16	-	CASSSPLAGGVNEQFF
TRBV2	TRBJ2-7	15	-	CASIEVGGSSYEQYF
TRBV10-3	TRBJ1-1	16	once	CAISEIHAATGAEAFF